This is a list of T cell receptor beta chains from one sample in a study of early T cells in non-severe SARS-CoV-2 infection. TCRdb analysed the 5' RACE reads with MiXCR anew, one entry per CDR3 protein. The data show tens of thousands of distinct CDR3 sequences, roughly 4% seen once. The sample was whole blood. These TCRs come from an adult who was a healthcare worker with PCR-confirmed SARS-CoV-2 infection or an uninfected control (not recorded which). Both conserved end residues are part of each CDR3. The D gene is left open where the match is weak. Clone sizes are given selectively: once, few, many, or a class where the clone is expanded.

clone size	V gene	J gene	D gene	CDR3 DNA	CDR3 protein
many	TRBV7-9	TRBJ2-3	-	TGTGCCAGCAGCTTCGTCGGGGGAGATACGCAGTATTTT	CASSFVGGDTQYF
-	TRBV27	TRBJ2-3	TRBD2	TGTGCCAGCAGTTTTAGCGGGAGAGTTCACACAGATACGCAGTATTTT	CASSFSGRVHTDTQYF
medium-sized	TRBV29-1	TRBJ2-1	-	TGCAGCGTGAGGGGAGTATCCTACAATGAGCAGTTCTTC	CSVRGVSYNEQFF
many	TRBV20-1	TRBJ2-2	TRBD2	TGCAGTGCTGTCCTTCTAGCGGGAGTCACCGGGGAGCTGTTTTTT	CSAVLLAGVTGELFF
many	TRBV3-1	TRBJ1-1	TRBD1	TGTGCCAGCAGCCAGGATACAGGGGTTACTGAAGCTTTCTTT	CASSQDTGVTEAFF
many	TRBV5-4	TRBJ2-5	TRBD2	TGTGCCAGCAGCTTGGGACTAGCGGGGCAAGAGACCCAGTACTTC	CASSLGLAGQETQYF
-	TRBV2	TRBJ1-2	-	TGTGCCAGCAGGGGACGGGAGAACTATGGCTACACCTTC	CASRGRENYGYTF
many	TRBV7-9	TRBJ2-1	-	TGTGCCAGCAGCTTAGCGGAGACAGCACACAATGAGCAGTTCTTC	CASSLAETAHNEQFF
few	TRBV5-6	TRBJ2-7	-	TGTGCCAGCAGCTTGGAGGGTAGCAGTTACTCCTACGAGCAGTACTTC	CASSLEGSSYSYEQYF
many	TRBV20-1	TRBJ2-1	-	TGCAGTGCTAGAGATCCCAAGCGGGCTTGGTCCTACAATGAGCAGTTCTTC	CSARDPKRAWSYNEQFF
many	TRBV30	TRBJ2-7	-	TGTGCCTGGAGTCGAGGTAGGAGGAACGAGCAGTACTTC	CAWSRGRRNEQYF
many	TRBV20-1	TRBJ2-3	TRBD2	TGCAGTGCCAGGGGACTAGCGGTAGATACGCAGTATTTT	CSARGLAVDTQYF
many	TRBV6-2/TRBV6-3	TRBJ2-5	TRBD1	TGTGCCAGCAGCCGGACAGGGGAGACCCAGTACTTC	CASSRTGETQYF
few	TRBV7-8	TRBJ1-3	TRBD1	TGTGCCAGCAGCTTGTTCTCAAACAGGGGGGACACCATATATTTT	CASSLFSNRGDTIYF
-	TRBV5-1	TRBJ2-7	-	TGCGCCAGCAGCTTAATACCCGGGAAAGGTAACTACGAGCAGTACTTC	CASSLIPGKGNYEQYF
many	TRBV12-3/TRBV12-4	TRBJ1-2	-	TGTGCCTCTACTTCCCGTTATGGCTACACCTTC	CASTSRYGYTF
once	TRBV20-1	TRBJ2-7	-	TGCAGTGCTAGAGATCTCCTCCCGGGAGTTATCTACGAGCAGTACTTC	CSARDLLPGVIYEQYF
few	TRBV6-1	TRBJ2-7	TRBD1	TGTGCCAGCAGTCCCAGGGACAGGCCCTACGAGCAGTACTTC	CASSPRDRPYEQYF
many	TRBV20-1	TRBJ2-1	TRBD2	TGCAGTGCTACTTTAGGGACTAGCGGGAGTAGAAGCGCGCAGTTCTTC	CSATLGTSGSRSAQFF
many	TRBV5-1	TRBJ2-7	-	TGCGCCAGCAGCTTTGAGGCTGCCCGCTACGAGCAGTACTTC	CASSFEAARYEQYF
many	TRBV9	TRBJ1-6	-	TGTGCCAGCAGCCAGTCTGGGCAGGGGCTGGCACCCCTCCACTTT	CASSQSGQGLAPLHF
many	TRBV10-3	TRBJ2-1	TRBD2	TGTGCCATCAGTGAGTCGGGGAGGGACAATGAGCAGTTCTTC	CAISESGRDNEQFF
many	TRBV5-1	TRBJ1-5	-	TGCGCCAGCAGCCTCGGGCCGACGCGCAATCAGCCCCAGCATTTT	CASSLGPTRNQPQHF
medium-sized	TRBV4-2	TRBJ2-1	TRBD2	TGTGCCAGCAGCCCGGGTGTGAGCGGGAGCCTTTACAATGAGCAGTTCTTC	CASSPGVSGSLYNEQFF
few	TRBV5-1	TRBJ2-7	TRBD1	TGCGCCAGCAGCCCTCAAGGGGTTGGGACAGGGAACGAGCAGTACTTC	CASSPQGVGTGNEQYF
-	TRBV20-1	TRBJ2-3	-	TGCAGTGCTGTCCGAACAGATACGCAGTATTTT	CSAVRTDTQYF
-	TRBV20-1	TRBJ2-1	-	TGCAGTGCTAGAACAGGCGTCAACTATCGGGAGCAGTTCTTC	CSARTGVNYREQFF
few	TRBV18	TRBJ2-2	-	TGTGCCAGCTCACCACCGAACCGGCTGGGTAACACCGGGGAGCTGTTTTTT	CASSPPNRLGNTGELFF